A selection of T cell receptor beta chains follows, all from one sample in a study of blood T cell repertoires in COVID-19. This table comes from immunoSEQ multiplex PCR, and its TCRdb copy is limited to in-frame clones, with some not included. The data contain 650,000 to 800,000 clones, around 89% of them singletons. The sample was peripheral blood. Receptors originate from a woman younger than 35 with acute or convalescent COVID-19. Both conserved end residues are part of each CDR3. A D gene is named only where the DNA matches it firmly. The size of a clone is reported for some rows only, either as once, few or many, or as a class for expanded clones.

j_call: TRBJ2-7; clone_size: -; d_call: -; v_call: TRBV29-1; cdr3_aa: CSVEGLASYEQYF; cdr3_nt: TGCAGCGTTGAGGGACTGGCCTCCTACGAGCAGTACTTC
j_call: TRBJ1-2; clone_size: -; d_call: TRBD1; v_call: TRBV5-1; cdr3_aa: CASSLTTGARYGYTF; cdr3_nt: TGCGCCAGCAGCTTGACAACAGGGGCAAGGTATGGCTACACCTTC
j_call: TRBJ2-1; clone_size: once; d_call: TRBD2; v_call: TRBV9; cdr3_aa: CASSVALAGGPMLF; cdr3_nt: TGTGCCAGCAGCGTAGCTCTAGCGGGGGGGCCGATGCTCTTC
j_call: TRBJ1-2; clone_size: -; d_call: TRBD1; v_call: TRBV5-1; cdr3_aa: CASSEQGNYGYTF; cdr3_nt: TGCGCCAGCAGCGAACAGGGGAACTATGGCTACACCTTC
j_call: TRBJ1-3; clone_size: -; d_call: -; v_call: TRBV6-1; cdr3_aa: CASSEGHSSGNTIYF; cdr3_nt: TGTGCCAGCAGTGAAGGCCACAGCTCTGGAAACACCATATATTTT
j_call: TRBJ2-7; clone_size: -; d_call: TRBD1; v_call: TRBV7-6; cdr3_aa: CASSSNPGTETSYEQYF; cdr3_nt: TGTGCCAGCAGCTCAAACCCCGGGACAGAGACCTCCTACGAGCAGTACTTC
j_call: TRBJ1-2; clone_size: -; d_call: -; v_call: TRBV18; cdr3_aa: CASSAGQTGGYTF; cdr3_nt: TGTGCCAGCTCAGCCGGACAGACGGGAGGCTACACCTTC
j_call: TRBJ1-2; clone_size: once; d_call: -; v_call: TRBV5-6; cdr3_aa: CASSFTRSDGYTF; cdr3_nt: TGTGCCAGCAGCTTTACGCGGAGTGACGGCTACACCTTC
j_call: TRBJ1-1; clone_size: -; d_call: -; v_call: TRBV18; cdr3_aa: CASSPTGNTEAFF; cdr3_nt: TGTGCCAGCTCCCCGACGGGGAACACTGAAGCTTTCTTT
j_call: TRBJ2-4; clone_size: -; d_call: -; v_call: TRBV5-1; cdr3_aa: CASSSEPPAYKNIQYF; cdr3_nt: TGCGCCAGCAGCTCCGAGCCACCTGCATACAAAAACATTCAGTACTTC
j_call: TRBJ2-7; clone_size: -; d_call: -; v_call: TRBV5-8; cdr3_aa: CASSFSGWVYEQYF; cdr3_nt: TGTGCCAGCAGCTTTAGCGGTTGGGTCTACGAGCAGTACTTC
j_call: TRBJ1-2; clone_size: -; d_call: -; v_call: TRBV19; cdr3_aa: CASMGRSVTNYGYTF; cdr3_nt: TGTGCCAGTATGGGGAGGTCAGTAACTAACTATGGCTACACCTTC
j_call: TRBJ2-3; clone_size: -; d_call: TRBD2; v_call: TRBV7-3; cdr3_aa: CASSPTSGGGTDTQYF; cdr3_nt: TGTGCCAGCAGCCCCACTAGCGGGGGGGGCACAGATACGCAGTATTTT
j_call: TRBJ1-5; clone_size: -; d_call: TRBD1; v_call: TRBV27; cdr3_aa: CASSLVPPGQGDNQPQHF; cdr3_nt: TGTGCCAGCAGTTTAGTTCCCCCCGGACAGGGCGACAATCAGCCCCAGCATTTT
j_call: TRBJ2-7; clone_size: -; d_call: TRBD2; v_call: TRBV9; cdr3_aa: CASSVNSGGSYEQYF; cdr3_nt: TGTGCCAGCAGCGTAAATAGCGGGGGATCCTACGAGCAGTACTTC
j_call: TRBJ2-1; clone_size: -; d_call: -; v_call: TRBV24-1; cdr3_aa: CATSDFREVRNEQFF; cdr3_nt: TGTGCCACCAGTGACTTTCGGGAAGTGAGAAATGAGCAGTTCTTC
j_call: TRBJ1-3; clone_size: -; d_call: TRBD1; v_call: TRBV15; cdr3_aa: CATSRGGQLGNTIYF; cdr3_nt: TGTGCCACCAGCAGAGGGGGACAGCTTGGAAACACCATATATTTT
j_call: TRBJ2-1; clone_size: few; d_call: -; v_call: TRBV12-2; cdr3_aa: CASRLADRDRRGEIPSEQFF; cdr3_nt: TGTGCAAGTCGCTTAGCCGACAGGGACCGCCGGGGAGAGATACCCTCTGAGCAGTTCTTC
j_call: TRBJ1-1; clone_size: -; d_call: -; v_call: TRBV9; cdr3_aa: CASSGNGRVDTEAFF; cdr3_nt: TGTGCCAGCAGCGGGAATGGCAGGGTTGACACTGAAGCTTTCTTT
j_call: TRBJ2-5; clone_size: -; d_call: -; v_call: TRBV19; cdr3_aa: CASSIGVDYPQETQYF; cdr3_nt: TGTGCCAGTAGTATAGGGGTAGACTATCCTCAAGAGACCCAGTACTTC
j_call: TRBJ2-5; clone_size: -; d_call: TRBD2; v_call: TRBV18; cdr3_aa: CASSKGTSGKETQYF; cdr3_nt: TGTGCCAGCTCTAAAGGGACTAGCGGAAAAGAGACCCAGTACTTC
j_call: TRBJ1-6; clone_size: -; d_call: TRBD1; v_call: TRBV3-1/TRBV3-2; cdr3_aa: CASSRGGQGANSPLHF; cdr3_nt: TGTGCCAGCAGCCGTGGGGGACAGGGGGCGAACTCACCCCTCCACTTT
j_call: TRBJ1-1; clone_size: -; d_call: -; v_call: TRBV12-5; cdr3_aa: CASGLARGTEAFF; cdr3_nt: TGTGCTAGTGGTTTGGCCAGAGGGACTGAAGCTTTCTTT
j_call: TRBJ1-6; clone_size: -; d_call: -; v_call: TRBV5-5; cdr3_aa: CASSSSSWQGNSPLHF; cdr3_nt: TGTGCCAGCAGCTCCAGTTCGTGGCAGGGTAATTCACCCCTCCACTTT
j_call: TRBJ2-1; clone_size: many; d_call: TRBD2; v_call: TRBV6-4; cdr3_aa: CASSERGGAYNEQFF; cdr3_nt: TGTGCCAGCAGTGAGCGGGGGGGAGCCTACAATGAGCAGTTCTTC
j_call: TRBJ1-6; clone_size: few; d_call: TRBD1; v_call: TRBV2; cdr3_aa: CASTAEGAVRSPLHF; cdr3_nt: TGTGCCAGCACCGCCGAGGGGGCTGTGAGATCACCCCTCCACTTT
j_call: TRBJ2-2; clone_size: -; d_call: TRBD2; v_call: TRBV6-5; cdr3_aa: CASNFGGAGGELFF; cdr3_nt: TGTGCCAGCAATTTCGGGGGGGCCGGCGGGGAGCTGTTTTTT
j_call: TRBJ2-7; clone_size: few; d_call: -; v_call: TRBV5-1; cdr3_aa: CASSLGQHEQYF; cdr3_nt: TGCGCCAGCAGCTTGGGACAGCACGAGCAGTACTTC
j_call: TRBJ2-7; clone_size: once; d_call: TRBD1; v_call: TRBV19; cdr3_aa: CASSYGTGGIYEQYF; cdr3_nt: TGTGCCAGTAGCTATGGGACAGGGGGGATTTACGAGCAGTACTTC
j_call: TRBJ2-3; clone_size: -; d_call: TRBD1; v_call: TRBV29-1; cdr3_aa: CSVAGGREGPTDTQYF; cdr3_nt: TGCAGCGTTGCAGGGGGCAGAGAAGGTCCCACAGATACGCAGTATTTT
j_call: TRBJ1-1; clone_size: -; d_call: -; v_call: TRBV7-9; cdr3_aa: CASSLSGGPNTEAFF; cdr3_nt: TGTGCCAGCAGCTTGTCGGGGGGCCCGAACACTGAAGCTTTCTTT
j_call: TRBJ1-2; clone_size: -; d_call: TRBD1; v_call: TRBV18; cdr3_aa: CASSPGQNYGYTF; cdr3_nt: TGTGCCAGCTCCCCGGGACAGAACTATGGCTACACCTTC
j_call: TRBJ2-1; clone_size: -; d_call: -; v_call: TRBV4-1; cdr3_aa: CASSQDRGEADNEQFF; cdr3_nt: TGCGCCAGCAGCCAAGATCGTGGGGAGGCAGACAATGAGCAGTTCTTC
j_call: TRBJ1-2; clone_size: -; d_call: -; v_call: TRBV19; cdr3_aa: CASSKGFGQKEGGYTF; cdr3_nt: TGTGCCAGTAGTAAAGGCTTCGGACAGAAAGAGGGTGGCTACACCTTC
j_call: TRBJ2-1; clone_size: -; d_call: -; v_call: TRBV6-5; cdr3_aa: CASDSLISYNEQFF; cdr3_nt: TGTGCCAGTGACAGTCTAATATCCTACAATGAGCAGTTCTTC
j_call: TRBJ2-3; clone_size: -; d_call: -; v_call: TRBV2; cdr3_aa: CASNRGDTQYF; cdr3_nt: TGTGCCAGCAATCGCGGTGATACGCAGTATTTT
j_call: TRBJ2-3; clone_size: -; d_call: TRBD2; v_call: TRBV6-6; cdr3_aa: CASSYASGGSDTQYF; cdr3_nt: TGTGCCAGCAGTTACGCTAGCGGGGGGTCGGATACGCAGTATTTT
j_call: TRBJ1-2; clone_size: -; d_call: -; v_call: TRBV5-1; cdr3_aa: CASSLEAGSDGYTF; cdr3_nt: TGCGCCAGCAGCCTGGAGGCGGGATCGGATGGCTACACCTTC
j_call: TRBJ2-4; clone_size: -; d_call: TRBD2; v_call: TRBV2; cdr3_aa: CARKTVGGNIQYF; cdr3_nt: TGTGCCAGAAAGACAGTCGGGGGGAACATTCAGTACTTC
j_call: TRBJ1-2; clone_size: -; d_call: -; v_call: TRBV9; cdr3_aa: CASSAPTANYGYTF; cdr3_nt: TGTGCCAGCAGCGCTCCGACTGCTAACTATGGCTACACCTTC
j_call: TRBJ2-2; clone_size: -; d_call: TRBD1; v_call: TRBV5-1; cdr3_aa: CASSSGTAYTGELFF; cdr3_nt: TGCGCCAGCAGCTCCGGGACAGCATACACCGGGGAGCTGTTTTTT
j_call: TRBJ1-5; clone_size: -; d_call: -; v_call: TRBV27; cdr3_aa: CASSLTAGLKPQHF; cdr3_nt: TGTGCCAGCAGTTTAACAGCGGGGTTGAAGCCCCAGCATTTT
j_call: TRBJ2-3; clone_size: -; d_call: TRBD1; v_call: TRBV6-6; cdr3_aa: CASSSDRVRTDTQYF; cdr3_nt: TGTGCCAGCAGCTCCGACAGGGTTAGGACAGATACGCAGTATTTT
j_call: TRBJ2-2; clone_size: -; d_call: -; v_call: TRBV9; cdr3_aa: CASSPSATRNTGELFF; cdr3_nt: TGTGCCAGCAGCCCCTCCGCAACACGCAACACCGGGGAGCTGTTTTTT
j_call: TRBJ1-1; clone_size: -; d_call: -; v_call: TRBV27; cdr3_aa: CASSRTPGTNTEAFF; cdr3_nt: TGTGCCAGCAGCCGAACCCCCGGGACAAACACTGAAGCTTTCTTT
j_call: TRBJ1-2; clone_size: -; d_call: TRBD1; v_call: TRBV15; cdr3_aa: CATSRVRTGRYGYTF; cdr3_nt: TGTGCCACCAGCAGAGTGCGGACAGGGCGCTATGGCTACACCTTC
j_call: TRBJ2-1; clone_size: -; d_call: TRBD2; v_call: TRBV30; cdr3_aa: CAWSPGGGEQFF; cdr3_nt: TGTGCCTGGAGTCCGGGGGGGGGTGAGCAGTTCTTC
j_call: TRBJ2-1; clone_size: -; d_call: -; v_call: TRBV5-4; cdr3_aa: CASSLNLPSSYNEQFF; cdr3_nt: TGTGCCAGCAGCTTAAATCTCCCCAGCTCCTACAATGAGCAGTTCTTC
j_call: TRBJ1-6; clone_size: -; d_call: -; v_call: TRBV7-9; cdr3_aa: CASSLWTYGNSPLHF; cdr3_nt: TGTGCCAGCAGCTTGTGGACATACGGGAATTCACCCCTCCACTTT
j_call: TRBJ1-2; clone_size: -; d_call: -; v_call: TRBV9; cdr3_aa: CASSGTFPAGYGYTF; cdr3_nt: TGTGCCAGCAGCGGTACCTTCCCGGCAGGGTATGGCTACACCTTC
j_call: TRBJ2-7; clone_size: once; d_call: -; v_call: TRBV24-1; cdr3_aa: CATSDYLRQYF; cdr3_nt: TGTGCCACCAGTGATTACCTTAGACAGTACTTC
j_call: TRBJ2-7; clone_size: few; d_call: TRBD1; v_call: TRBV12-5; cdr3_aa: CASGLVLGQGTSYEQYF; cdr3_nt: TGTGCTAGTGGTTTGGTACTGGGACAGGGGACCTCCTACGAGCAGTACTTC
j_call: TRBJ2-5; clone_size: -; d_call: -; v_call: TRBV12-5; cdr3_aa: CASGRAAPGLYFQETQYF; cdr3_nt: TGTGCTAGTGGCCGAGCAGCTCCGGGACTCTATTTCCAAGAGACCCAGTACTTC
j_call: TRBJ1-4; clone_size: -; d_call: TRBD1; v_call: TRBV4-3; cdr3_aa: CASSQGTGGDDGDEKLFF; cdr3_nt: TGCGCCAGCAGCCAGGGGACAGGGGGAGATGATGGGGATGAAAAACTGTTTTTT
j_call: TRBJ1-4; clone_size: -; d_call: -; v_call: TRBV6-6; cdr3_aa: CASSYREGGANEKLFF; cdr3_nt: TGTGCCAGCAGTTACAGGGAGGGGGGGGCTAATGAAAAACTGTTTTTT
j_call: TRBJ1-1; clone_size: -; d_call: -; v_call: TRBV7-2; cdr3_aa: CASSLTPGRNTEAFF; cdr3_nt: TGTGCCAGCAGCCTAACCCCCGGGAGGAACACTGAAGCTTTCTTT
j_call: TRBJ1-5; clone_size: -; d_call: -; v_call: TRBV6-4; cdr3_aa: CASSPRSSQPQHF; cdr3_nt: TGTGCCAGCAGCCCACGGAGTTCTCAGCCCCAGCATTTT
j_call: TRBJ2-7; clone_size: -; d_call: TRBD1; v_call: TRBV4-1; cdr3_aa: CASSPVRLRDSSYEQYF; cdr3_nt: TGCGCCAGCAGCCCTGTTCGTCTCCGGGACAGTTCCTACGAGCAGTACTTC
j_call: TRBJ2-4; clone_size: -; d_call: TRBD2; v_call: TRBV6-5; cdr3_aa: CASSYSAGVAKNIQYF; cdr3_nt: TGTGCCAGCAGTTACTCGGCGGGGGTAGCCAAAAACATTCAGTACTTC
j_call: TRBJ1-1; clone_size: -; d_call: -; v_call: TRBV6-2/TRBV6-3; cdr3_aa: CASSTQTSRGTEAFF; cdr3_nt: TGTGCCAGCAGTACTCAGACAAGCAGGGGCACTGAAGCTTTCTTT